Following are 15 T cell receptor beta chains from one sample sequenced in a study of CD8 T cells in ankylosing spondylitis (dated by TCRdb to the late 2010s). The protocol used for the library was 5' RACE. Sequencing was performed on an Illumina HiSeq 2500. TCRdb took the public reads, trimmed them with fastp at Q25, ran MiXCR for clone calling and kept in-frame beta chains. Rows matching on CDR3 protein sequence are summarized as one entry with the most common DNA and genes. The sample table shows 250,000 to 350,000 distinct CDR3 sequences, and 20% are seen once. The ten largest clones add up to roughly 7.3% of the sample. The sequencing sample was made of blood, either unsorted or a sorted T cell fraction (not recorded which). These receptors were obtained from a male donor with ankylosing spondylitis or in good health (not recorded which).

The chain carries TRBV5-1 and TRBJ2-5; D not resolved. The CDR3 extends over 15 amino acids. V lost 0 bases, J lost 3 bases, and 12 bases lay in between. Germline lookup yields CDR1 SGHRS and CDR2 YFSETQ. As DNA, the CDR3 is TGCGCCAGCAGCTTGGAGGGCAGGCGCGAAGAGACCCAGTACTTC. Residues: CASSLEGRREETQYF.

This clonotype was observed a few times. The genes are TRBV29-1 and TRBJ2-2, with D perhaps TRBD1 (5 bases). CDR3 size: 11 residues. The V end lost 8 bases, the J end lost 4 bases, and 8 bases lay between the germline ends. The germline gives CDR1 SQVTM, CDR2 ANQGSEA. As DNA, the CDR3 is TGCAGCCGACAGTCCACCGGGGAGCTGTTTTTT. It encodes CSRQSTGELFF.

This clonotype was picked up many times. The gene calls are TRBV5-1 and TRBJ2-2, with 11 bases identical to TRBD2. The CDR3 extends over 16 amino acids. The germline V gene encodes CDR1 SGHRS and CDR2 YFSETQ. V lost 6 bases to trimming and J lost 4 bases; unmatched junction nucleotides: 8. This CDR3 is CASNDGGTSGTGELFF. The CDR3 nucleotides read TGCGCCAGCAACGACGGCGGGACTAGCGGCACCGGGGAGCTGTTTTTT.

This chain uses TRBV6-6 with TRBJ2-5, with D unresolved. Germline CDR1 MNHNY, CDR2 SVGAGI (reference sequence). This CDR3 comprises 14 residues. V lost 5 bases and J 2 bases, leaving 12 bases between the germline ends. CDR3 coding DNA: TGTGCCAGCAGTCACAGCACTACTCAAGAGACCCAGTACTTC. As protein: CASSHSTTQETQYF.

The chain carries TRBV5-1 and TRBJ2-1, with 10 bases lining up with TRBD2. The CDR3 covers 18 residues. Germline-derived CDR1 and CDR2 are SGHRS and YFSETQ. Trimming at V came to 0 bases and at J to 0 bases, leaving 6 bases not matched to a gene. CDR3 coding DNA: TGCGCCAGCAGCTTGGAAAGGACTAGCGGACTCTCCTACAATGAGCAGTTCTTC. Residues: CASSLERTSGLSYNEQFF. Based on the CDR3 plus reference TRBV5-1 and TRBJ2-1, the full variable domain is KAGVTQTPRYLIKTRGQQVTLSCSPISGHRSVSWYQQTPGQGLQFLFEYFSETQRNKGNFPGRFSGRQFSNSRSEMNVSTLELGDSALYLCASSLERTSGLSYNEQFFGPGTRLTVL.

The DNA for the CDR3 is TGCAGTGCCCCCCTGAGTGATACGCAGTATTTT. Residues: CSAPLSDTQYF. The V call is TRBV20-1, the J call TRBJ2-3; D is unclear. CDR1 and CDR2 (germline): DFQATT, SNEGSKA (reference sequence). This CDR3 has 11 residues. With 6 bases removed from V and 6 bases from J, the gap between germline ends came to 10 bases.

This clonotype was seen only a few times. The CDR3 DNA reads TGTGCCAGCAGCGTAGTAGGTCGAGGTTTGGCCACTGAAGCTTTCTTT. This translates into CASSVVGRGLATEAFF. The rearrangement joins TRBV9 to TRBJ1-1, with D uncertain. The V gene's germline CDR1 is SGDLS and CDR2 YYNGEE. The CDR3 sequence is 16 residues long. V shed 0 bases and J shed 4 bases, with 16 bases lying between them.

The chain employs TRBV20-1 and TRBJ2-1; possible D gene TRBD2, 6 bases. There are 14 residues in the CDR3. V was shortened by 2 bases and J by 0 bases, with 8 bases between the two germline ends. Per the germline V gene, CDR1 is DFQATT and CDR2 is SNEGSKA (reference sequence). CDR3 loop: CSARLASSYNEQFF. The CDR3 DNA reads as TGCAGTGCTAGACTAGCGAGCTCCTACAATGAGCAGTTCTTC.

This clonotype was detected only a few times. The chain recombines TRBV10-3 with TRBJ2-5; 8 positions agree with TRBD2. Germline V CDR1 and CDR2: ENHRY, SYGVKD. The V gene end was trimmed by 2 bases and the J gene end by 0 bases; junction bases not matched to a gene: 5. CDR3 length equals 16 residues. CDR3 region: CAISELGGGYQETQYF. CDR3 DNA sequence: TGTGCCATCAGTGAGCTGGGCGGGGGGTACCAAGAGACCCAGTACTTC.

The chain carries TRBV12-3 or TRBV12-4 and TRBJ2-4; D possibly corresponds to TRBD2 (6 bases). This CDR3 is 15 amino acids long. V shed 5 bases and J shed 2 bases, with 13 bases lying between them. This chain's CDR3 is CASSHFAGPKNIQYF. The CDR3, as DNA: TGTGCCAGCAGTCACTTCGCGGGACCCAAAAACATTCAGTACTTC.

This clonotype was counted a few times. The chain links TRBV5-1 to TRBJ2-1, with 7 nucleotides matching TRBD1. This CDR3 contains 14 residues. Unmatched junction bases numbered 0, after V lost 1 base and J lost 2 bases. CDR1 SGHRS and CDR2 YFSETQ come from the germline V gene. This CDR3 reads CASSLQGAYNEQFF. As DNA, the CDR3 is TGCGCCAGCAGCTTGCAGGGGGCCTACAATGAGCAGTTCTTC.

This clonotype occurred a few times. This chain links TRBV11-2 with TRBJ2-5; 7 nucleotides line up with TRBD1. There are 15 residues in the CDR3. Germline trimming cut 6 bases from V and 10 bases from J; bases unmatched to any gene: 17. Germline-derived CDR1 and CDR2 are SGHAT and FQNNGV. The DNA for the CDR3 is TGTGCCAGCAGGGCAACAGGGGCCCCCCATGGGGTCCAGTACTTC. Its translation: CASRATGAPHGVQYF.

This clonotype was seen a handful of times. The V gene is TRBV12-3 or TRBV12-4, the J gene TRBJ1-1; perhaps TRBD1 as D (5 bases). V dropped 5 bases and J dropped 1 base, with 11 bases sitting between them. This CDR3 spans 14 amino acids. CDR3 protein: CASSRSGRNTEAFF. In DNA form, the CDR3 reads TGTGCCAGCAGTCGGTCGGGGCGGAACACTGAAGCTTTCTTT.

Only a few counts were recorded for this clonotype. The chain couples TRBV5-1 to TRBJ1-1; D is unresolved. This CDR3 is built from 16 residues. Germline-derived CDR1 and CDR2 are SGHRS and YFSETQ. V lost 0 bases, J lost 7 bases, and 19 bases lay in between. Here the CDR3 DNA reads TGCGCCAGCAGCTTGGGACCCGGGCGGGCAGCCCTTGAAGCTTTCTTT. It translates to CASSLGPGRAALEAFF.

This rearrangement joins TRBV20-1 to TRBJ2-1; D gene uncertain. CDR3 length: 14 residues. The V end was cut by 5 bases, the J end by 3 bases, with 14 bases between. Germline values: CDR1 DFQATT, CDR2 SNEGSKA (reference sequence). The CDR3 sequence is CSAAPPSSYNEQFF. CDR3 DNA: TGCAGTGCTGCCCCCCCCTCGAGCTACAATGAGCAGTTCTTC.